This TCR beta chain was identified in a study of blood T cell repertoires in COVID-19. Study-wide background: The United States, Italy and Spain were the sources of the acute and convalescent COVID-19 samples. T cells, B-cell-depleted T cells, or PBMCs supplied cDNA or gDNA.

This table comes from immunoSEQ multiplex PCR, and its TCRdb copy is limited to in-frame clones, with some not included. The data contain some 240,000 clones, around 90% of them seen just once; the ten biggest clones take up about 6.5%. From germline, CDR1 is DFQATT and CDR2 SNEGSKA (reference sequence). The CDR3 sequence is 14 residues long. Losses at the gene ends were 3 bases for V and 2 bases for J; bases not matched to a gene: 2. This clone was found a few times. V and J are TRBV20-1 and TRBJ2-1, with 9 bases identical to TRBD2. This receptor was taken from a man aged 55 to 69 who had recovered from COVID-19. The sample consisted of peripheral blood. The CDR3, as DNA: TGCAGTGCTAGTTCTAGCGGGACCTACAATGAGCAGTTCTTC. Its protein is CSASSSGTYNEQFF.